This T cell receptor beta chain originates from a study of CD8 T cells in ankylosing spondylitis. Many counts were recorded for this clonotype. As yet, its antigen is unknown. Study conclusions and caveats: Earlier studies detected some motif variants in reactive arthritis synovial fluid and blood.

TCRdb reprocessed the 5' RACE reads with MiXCR, giving one entry per CDR3 protein. The table has around 130,000 distinct CDR3 sequences, about 6.4% seen once. The CDR3 runs 13 residues. Looked up from germline, CDR1 is SGHTA and CDR2 is FQGNSA. V lost 2 bases to trimming and J lost 3 bases, with 8 bases between them. The rearrangement links TRBV7-2 to TRBJ2-7; perhaps TRBD1 as D (6 bases). This sequence was found in a male donor with ankylosing spondylitis or in good health (not recorded which). The sample taken for sequencing was blood, either unsorted or a sorted T cell fraction (not recorded which). CDR3 protein: CASSLRTVYEQYF. CDR3 sequence (DNA): TGTGCCAGCAGCTTACGGACAGTCTACGAGCAGTACTTC.